This T cell receptor beta chain was captured in a study of T-cell memory formation after mild COVID-19 (dated by TCRdb to the early 2020s). For the wider study: Most TCR sequence clusters were specific to one of the two donors. T-cell clones expanding and contracting after mild COVID-19 in two donors were tracked by longitudinal TCRalpha and TCRbeta repertoire sequencing. Two young, previously healthy adult volunteers, one female and one male, were included in the cohort.

This clonotype has only a few counts. Its antigen has not been determined. No much larger clone exists at a distance of one base, and base qualities are not known. Ficoll-Paque density gradient centrifugation was used to isolate PBMCs. Results and caveats for the whole study, not just this receptor: Only a couple of mild cases were covered in the study, and larger cohorts including severe cases with pre-infection samples were considered necessary. Contracting CD4+ clones appeared mostly in the CM and EM memory subsets, whereas CD8+ clones were enriched in EMRA. SARS-CoV-2 specificity was not confirmed for the second-wave clones peaking on day 37. Some responding clones were detected in pre-infection memory, which suggested that pre-existing cross-reactive memory T cells had joined the SARS-CoV-2 response. Clones that contracted from day 15 to 85 showed balanced CD4/CD8 phenotypes, whereas a second wave of clones that expanded from day 15 to 37 leaned towards CD4+.

Sequencer: Illumina NovaSeq 6000. TCRalpha and TCRbeta cDNA libraries were constructed by 5'RACE with constant-segment primers, with sample barcodes and unique molecular identifiers being introduced. RNA was extracted from every sample with Trizol reagent. The libraries were amplified in two PCR steps, and the second step added a second sample barcode and Illumina TruSeq adapters. Sequencing of the libraries was done on an Illumina NovaSeq, producing 2 x 150 bp paired-end reads. As for how the authors treated the data: Demultiplexing of reads and collapsing into UMI-guided consensus sequences were performed with migec v1.2.7. Using mixcr v2.1.11, UMI consensuses were aligned to TRA and TRB V and J templates and then assembled into clonotypes. A clonotype was counted as expanded or contracted only when both edgeR and NoisET called the clonotype significant, with the noise models trained on biological replicates. For edgeR calls, the thresholds were a false discovery rate-adjusted p below 0.01 and a log2 fold-change of 1. As an exploratory analysis of dynamics, max-normalized trajectories of the 1000 most abundant clonotypes were examined with PCA combined with hierarchical clustering. Each responding clone was given a CD4 or CD8 phenotype based on the CD4+ and CD8+ repertoires, which had been sequenced separately. Starting from the raw public reads, TCRdb applied fastp trimming at Q25, assembled clones with MiXCR and retained in-frame beta chains. One record per CDR3 amino acid sequence lists the most common genes and DNA. The V and J calls were not made by the authors but by TCRdb's processing. Across this sample there are around 180,000 distinct CDR3 sequences, with around 15% seen only once. Around 1.9% of the sample goes to the ten largest clones.

V is clipped by 3 bases and J by 5 bases, and the sequence between their germline boundaries is 14 bases long. The CDR3 contains 14 residues, cysteine and phenylalanine counted. Here the CDR3 DNA is all that survives: 42 bases in frame from base 1. From the germline V gene (reference sequence), CDR1 is DFQATT and CDR2 is SNEGSKA. The source of this sequence is an adult woman who had mild COVID-19 (a few samples of this study predate the infection). The sample titles of this study are shuffled in the database, so cell type and time point are left out; the donor was told from shared clones. Sequences were obtained from PBMCs or a T cell subset sorted from them (not recorded which). This receptor chain uses TRBV20-1 and TRBJ1-5, with the identity of the D gene unclear. Read as DNA, the sequence is TGCAGTGCTAGCCGAGGGCTGGTGGATCAGCCCCAGCATTTT. Its coded protein is CSASRGLVDQPQHF.